One T cell receptor (beta chain) is described in this entry. Its antigen is unidentified. These data are taken from a study of cytomegalovirus exposure and HLA in healthy donors. This CDR3 is built from 15 residues. V was trimmed by 1 base and J by 3 bases, leaving 13 bases between them. In germline, CDR1 is SGHTA, CDR2 FQGNSA. Regarding the study as a whole: Further analysis, carried out later, found HLA-associated TCR beta chains more clonally expanded than equally common other chains. Later analysis demonstrated an association between a missense DCLRE1C variant and TCR beta V- and J-gene trimming. In a later analysis, DRB1 alleles had the most associated TCRs; HLA-C alleles the fewest.

PCR amplification relied on 60 Vbeta primers (plus 13 Jbeta primers). Generated by immunoSEQ multiplex PCR, the TCRdb table keeps only in-frame clones and is missing some. This sample has 200,000 to 300,000 clones, with 70% to 90% found just once. This clonotype was obtained from a woman aged 60-75 years in good health and CMV-seropositive. V gene TRBV7-2 combines with J gene TRBJ2-7; D might be TRBD1 (6 bases). The specimen sequenced was PBMCs. The CDR3 here is CASSLGGTIYYEQYF. CDR3 nucleotide sequence: TGTGCCAGCAGCTTAGGGGGGACAATATACTACGAGCAGTACTTC.